In this sample, the clone carrying this T cell receptor beta chain turned up a few times. As yet, its antigen is unknown. The sample originates from a study of CD8 T cells in ankylosing spondylitis. Overall study findings and caveats: Within ankylosing spondylitis blood, a TCR beta motif made up of fewer than ten highly homologous variants appeared to be characteristic. Earlier studies detected some motif variants in reactive arthritis synovial fluid and blood.

The V gene's germline CDR1 is SGHRS and CDR2 YFSETQ. The CDR3 sequence is 13 residues long. The germline V and J ends were trimmed by 0 bases and 4 bases, with 7 bases remaining between them. Preparation of TCR beta libraries was done by quantitative 5'-RACE with molecular barcodes. TCRdb processed the 5' RACE reads anew with MiXCR; each CDR3 protein has one entry. Of under 850,000 distinct CDR3 sequences listed, under 20% are singletons. The material sequenced was blood, either unsorted or a sorted T cell fraction (not recorded which). This TCR derives from a male donor with ankylosing spondylitis. The chain links TRBV5-1 to TRBJ1-2; D remains ambiguous. The CDR3 loop reads CASSLAPGYGYTF. The DNA of the CDR3 is TGCGCCAGCAGCTTGGCCCCGGGCTATGGCTACACCTTC.